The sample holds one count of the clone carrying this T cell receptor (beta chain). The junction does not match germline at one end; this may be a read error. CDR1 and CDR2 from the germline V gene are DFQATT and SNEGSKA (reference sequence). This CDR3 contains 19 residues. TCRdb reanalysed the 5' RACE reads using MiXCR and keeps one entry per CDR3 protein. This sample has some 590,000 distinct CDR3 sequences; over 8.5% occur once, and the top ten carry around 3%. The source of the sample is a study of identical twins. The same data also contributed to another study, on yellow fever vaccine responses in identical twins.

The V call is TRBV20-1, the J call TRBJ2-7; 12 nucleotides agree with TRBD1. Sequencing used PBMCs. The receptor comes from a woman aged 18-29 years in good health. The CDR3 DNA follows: TGCAGGGCTAGGTCCCGGGACAGGGGGCTGGGAGGCCGTTTCTACGAGCTGTACTTC. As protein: CRARSRDRGLGGRFYELYF.